The 3 T cell receptor beta chains given below trace back to one sample, sequenced in a study of blood T cell repertoires in COVID-19. TCRdb's table, derived via immunoSEQ multiplex PCR, lists solely in-frame clones and lacks some. The sample lists 450,000 to 500,000 clones, about 85% occurring once. The specimen sequenced was PBMCs or T cells enriched from blood (not recorded which). These receptors came from a woman aged 55-70 years who had recovered from COVID-19.

J is TRBJ2-1 and V is TRBV2; no clear D. The CDR3 covers 13 residues. With 0 bases removed from V and 5 bases from J, the gap between germline ends came to 5 bases. Per the germline V gene, CDR1 is SNHLY and CDR2 is FYNNEI. In DNA, the CDR3 is TGTGCCAGCAGTGAAGCTGGCAACAATGAGCAGTTCTTC. The encoded protein is CASSEAGNNEQFF.

The rearrangement links TRBV4-1 to TRBJ2-1, with 12 nucleotides matching TRBD2. V lost 4 bases to trimming and J lost 2 bases; unmatched junction nucleotides: 12. The germline V gene encodes CDR1 MGHRA and CDR2 YSYEKL. This CDR3 spans 19 amino acids. CDR3 loop: CASSPPGLAGGQAYNEQFF. The DNA of the CDR3 is TGCGCCAGCAGCCCCCCCGGGCTAGCGGGGGGGCAGGCCTACAATGAGCAGTTCTTC.

V gene TRBV27 combines with J gene TRBJ2-7; TRBD1 is a possible D gene (6 bases). The CDR3 has 12 residues. From germline, CDR1 is MNHEY and CDR2 SMNVEV (reference sequence). Trimming left V 10 bases short and J 2 bases short, with 12 bases between. The CDR3 is CATSTGPYEQYF. CDR3 bases: TGTGCCACTTCGACAGGACCCTACGAGCAGTACTTC.